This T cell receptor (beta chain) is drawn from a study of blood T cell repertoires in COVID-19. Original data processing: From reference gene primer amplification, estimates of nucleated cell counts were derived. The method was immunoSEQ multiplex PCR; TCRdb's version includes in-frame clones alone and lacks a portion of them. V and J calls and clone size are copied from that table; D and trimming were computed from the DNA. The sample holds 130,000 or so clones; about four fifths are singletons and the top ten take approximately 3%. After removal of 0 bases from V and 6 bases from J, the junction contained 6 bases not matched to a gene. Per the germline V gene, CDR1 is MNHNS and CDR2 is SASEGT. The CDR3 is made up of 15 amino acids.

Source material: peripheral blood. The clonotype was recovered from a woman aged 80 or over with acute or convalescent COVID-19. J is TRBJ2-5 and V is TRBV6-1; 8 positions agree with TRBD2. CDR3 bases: TGTGCCAGCAGTGAAGCCCCGAGCGGGGGAAAGACCCAGTACTTC. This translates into CASSEAPSGGKTQYF.